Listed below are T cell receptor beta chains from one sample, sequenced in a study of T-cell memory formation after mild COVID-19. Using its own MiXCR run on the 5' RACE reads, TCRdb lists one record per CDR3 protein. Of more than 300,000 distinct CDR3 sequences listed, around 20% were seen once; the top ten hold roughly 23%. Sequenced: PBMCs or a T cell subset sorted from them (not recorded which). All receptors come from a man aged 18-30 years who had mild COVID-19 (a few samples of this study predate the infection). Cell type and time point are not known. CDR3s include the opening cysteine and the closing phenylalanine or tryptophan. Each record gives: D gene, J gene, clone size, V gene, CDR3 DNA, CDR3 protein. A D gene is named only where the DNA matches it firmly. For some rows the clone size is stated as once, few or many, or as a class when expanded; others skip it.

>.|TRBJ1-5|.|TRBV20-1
TGCAGTGCTAGAAGGGCGAGCAATCAGCCCCAGCATTTT
CSARRASNQPQHF
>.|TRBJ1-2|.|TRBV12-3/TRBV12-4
TGTGCCAGCAGTCAACAGGACGGCTATGGCTACACCTTC
CASSQQDGYGYTF
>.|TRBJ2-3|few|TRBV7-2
TGTGCCAGCAGCTTACAAGCGATTAGCACAGATACGCAGTATTTT
CASSLQAISTDTQYF
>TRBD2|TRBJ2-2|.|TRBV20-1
TGCAGTGCTAGGAAGAGCGGGGGGGCTAGCACCGGGGAGCTGTTTTTT
CSARKSGGASTGELFF
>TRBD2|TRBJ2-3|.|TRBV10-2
TGCGCCAGCAGTGAAGGACTAGCGGGGCGCACAGATACGCAGTATTTT
CASSEGLAGRTDTQYF
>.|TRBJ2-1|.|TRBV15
TGTGCCACCAGCAGAAGGGGGGGCCGACTTAATGAGCAGTTCTTC
CATSRRGGRLNEQFF
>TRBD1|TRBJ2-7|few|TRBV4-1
TGCGCCAGCAGCCGAAGAGGGGGGACAGGGAACTACGAGCAGTACTTC
CASSRRGGTGNYEQYF
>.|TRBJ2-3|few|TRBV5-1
TGCGCCAGCAGCTTGGCAGGCCATAGAACAGATACGCAGTATTTT
CASSLAGHRTDTQYF
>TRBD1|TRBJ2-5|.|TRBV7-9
TGTGCCAGCAGCGCCTTTGGGACAGGGAGGGTCCAAGAGACCCAGTACTTC
CASSAFGTGRVQETQYF
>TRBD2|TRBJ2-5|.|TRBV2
TGTGCCAGCAGAGAAAAGCGGGGGGGCGAAGAGACCCAGTACTTC
CASREKRGGEETQYF
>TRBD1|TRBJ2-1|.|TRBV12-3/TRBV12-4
TGTGCCAGCAGCCAGGGGACAGGCCGGAATGAGCAGTTCTTC
CASSQGTGRNEQFF
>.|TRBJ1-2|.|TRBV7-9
TGTGCCAGCAGCGAAGGGGGGTTTGGCGGCTACACCTTC
CASSEGGFGGYTF
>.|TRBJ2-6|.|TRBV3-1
TGTGCCAGCAGCCAATCATACGTCTCTGGGGCCAACGTCCTGACTTTC
CASSQSYVSGANVLTF
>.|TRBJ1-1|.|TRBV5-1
TGCGCCAGCAGCATCCAACCGACAGGCTCGAACACTGAAGCTTTCTTT
CASSIQPTGSNTEAFF
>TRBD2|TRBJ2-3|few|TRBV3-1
TGTGCCAGCAGCGCACGACTAGCGAGCACAGATACGCAGTATTTT
CASSARLASTDTQYF
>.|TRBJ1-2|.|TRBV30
TGTGCCTCGGACGGAACCTATGGCTACACCTTC
CASDGTYGYTF
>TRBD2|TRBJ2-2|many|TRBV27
TGTGCCACGGGACTATGGCAGTTGAACACCGGGGAGCTGTTTTTT
CATGLWQLNTGELFF
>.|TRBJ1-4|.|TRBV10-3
TGTGCCATCAGTGACTACGGTGAAAAACTGTTTTTT
CAISDYGEKLFF
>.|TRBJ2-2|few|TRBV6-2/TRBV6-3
TGTGCCAGCAGTTACGTGGCCCGCAGAGGGGAGCTGTTTTTT
CASSYVARRGELFF
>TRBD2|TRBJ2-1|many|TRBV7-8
TGTGCCAGCAGCTCCCTACAGCGGGGGTTCTACAATGAGCAGTTCTTC
CASSSLQRGFYNEQFF
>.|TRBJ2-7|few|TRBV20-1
TGCAGTGCTAGACTATGGACGGGGGAGCAGTACTTC
CSARLWTGEQYF
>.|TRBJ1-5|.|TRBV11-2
TGCGCCAGCAGCTTGTGGTGGTGGGCTCAGCCCCAGCATTTT
CASSLWWWAQPQHF
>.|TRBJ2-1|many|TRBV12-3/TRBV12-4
TGTGCCAGCAGTGCGCGATGGCATGAGCAGTTCTTC
CASSARWHEQFF
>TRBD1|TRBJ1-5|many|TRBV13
TGTGCCAGCAGCCGGGACAGGGACCAGCCCCAGCATTTT
CASSRDRDQPQHF
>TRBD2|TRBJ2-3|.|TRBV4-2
TGCGCCAGCAGCCAAGTTCTGGCGGGGGGCACAGATACGCAGTATTTT
CASSQVLAGGTDTQYF
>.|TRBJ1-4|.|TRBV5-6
TGTGCCAGCAGCCCCTGGGATCGGGAAAAACTGTTTTTT
CASSPWDREKLFF
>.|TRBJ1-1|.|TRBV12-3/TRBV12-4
TGTGCCAGCAGTTTACCACAGGTAACTGAAGCTTTCTTT
CASSLPQVTEAFF
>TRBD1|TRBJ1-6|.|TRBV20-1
TGCAGTGCTAGAGATGGACAGGGGTATTCACCCCTCCACTTT
CSARDGQGYSPLHF
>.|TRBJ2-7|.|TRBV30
TGTGCCTCAAGTACGGTTTTCGAGCAGTACTTC
CASSTVFEQYF
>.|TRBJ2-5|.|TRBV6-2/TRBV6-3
TGTGCCAGCAGCAATTCCAGGGAAGAGACCCAGTACTTC
CASSNSREETQYF
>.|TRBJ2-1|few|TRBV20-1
TGCAGTGGGGGATCCAGGTTCAATGAGCAGTTCTTC
CSGGSRFNEQFF
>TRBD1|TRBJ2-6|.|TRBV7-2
TGTGCCAGCAGCTTAGCCCCAGGGACAGGCAGCGGGGCCAACGTCCTGACTTTC
CASSLAPGTGSGANVLTF
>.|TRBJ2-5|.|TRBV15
TGTGCCACCAGCAGAGGGGGGCAGGACCAAGAGACCCAGTACTTC
CATSRGGQDQETQYF
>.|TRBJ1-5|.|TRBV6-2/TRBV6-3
TGTGCCAGCAGAAAACCCGGGCCCTCGGGGACCCAGCATTTT
CASRKPGPSGTQHF
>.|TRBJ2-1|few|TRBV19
TGTGCCAGTAGTATCTTATTAGGGTATGCGATATATGAGCAGTTCTTC
CASSILLGYAIYEQFF
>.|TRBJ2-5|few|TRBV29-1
TGCAGCGTTGAGAGGGGCACTGAGACCCAGTACTTC
CSVERGTETQYF
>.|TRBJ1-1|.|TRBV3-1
TGTGCCAGCAGCCAAGATCTTGGCAGGTCCGCTTTCTTT
CASSQDLGRSAFF
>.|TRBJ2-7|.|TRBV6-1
TGTGCCAGCAGTTGGGTCTACGAGCAGTACTTC
CASSWVYEQYF
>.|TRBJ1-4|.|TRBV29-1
TGCAGGGTTAGGGCTTCAAAGGGAAGTTATGAAAAACTGTTTTTT
CRVRASKGSYEKLFF
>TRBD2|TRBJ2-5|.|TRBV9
TGTGCCAGCAGCGACACTGGACTAGCGGGGGACCAGTACTTC
CASSDTGLAGDQYF
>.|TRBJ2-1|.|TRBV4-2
TGTGCCAGAAGCCAAGTTAACAGCCTCAATGAGCAGTTCTTC
CARSQVNSLNEQFF
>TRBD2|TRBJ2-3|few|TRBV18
TGTGCCAGCTCACCACTAGCGGGGAGCACAGATACGCAGTATTTT
CASSPLAGSTDTQYF
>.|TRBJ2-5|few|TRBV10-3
TGTGCCATCAGTGAGTCGAAGACAGCCGGGGAGACCCAGTACTTC
CAISESKTAGETQYF
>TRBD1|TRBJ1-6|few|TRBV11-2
TGTGCCAGCACCGATCCTGCGGGACAGACGAATAATTCACCCCTCCACTTT
CASTDPAGQTNNSPLHF
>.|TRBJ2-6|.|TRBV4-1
TGCGCCAGCAGCCATCCGAGAGGGAATCGAACGACCCCGTACTCTGGGGCCAACGTCCTGACTTTC
CASSHPRGNRTTPYSGANVLTF
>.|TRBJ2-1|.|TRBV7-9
TGTGCCAGCAGCGTCGACAGCAGGCAGCAGTTCTTC
CASSVDSRQQFF
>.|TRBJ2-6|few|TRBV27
TGTGCCAGCAGAATGACTAGTTTCGGGGCCAACGTCCTGACTTTC
CASRMTSFGANVLTF
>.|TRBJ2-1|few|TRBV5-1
TGCGCCAGCAGCACGGACAGTACCTCCTACAATGAGCAGTTCTTC
CASSTDSTSYNEQFF
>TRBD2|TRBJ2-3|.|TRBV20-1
TGCAGTGCAAACTCCGGGACTAGCGGGGGGGCTTCAGATACGCAGTATTTT
CSANSGTSGGASDTQYF
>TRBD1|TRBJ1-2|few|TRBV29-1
TGCAGCGGGACAGGTTCCAACTATGGCTACACCTTC
CSGTGSNYGYTF
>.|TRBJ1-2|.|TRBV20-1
TGCAGTGCTAGAAAGAACGGACGCGGGCGGGATGGCTACACCTTC
CSARKNGRGRDGYTF
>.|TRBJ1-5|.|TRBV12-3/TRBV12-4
TGTGCCAGCAGCTCCCACTTCCCCGGGGACAGCAATCAGCCCCAGCATTTT
CASSSHFPGDSNQPQHF
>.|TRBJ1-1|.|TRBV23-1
TGCGCCAGCAGTCAAAGTCTCCCAGGTGTCACTGAAGCTTTCTTT
CASSQSLPGVTEAFF
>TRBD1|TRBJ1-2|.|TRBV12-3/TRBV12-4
TGTGCCAGCAGTCCGCCCGGGACAGAGAGTAACTATGGCTACACCTTC
CASSPPGTESNYGYTF
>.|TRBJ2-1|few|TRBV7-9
TGTGCCAGCAGCTCCTCGCCCCAGTATGGGGGTCAGCAGGTGCAGTTCTTC
CASSSSPQYGGQQVQFF